A single sample gave rise to the 21 T cell receptor beta chains below, sequenced in a study of blood T cell repertoires in COVID-19. The assay was immunoSEQ multiplex PCR, and TCRdb's table has in-frame clones only and misses some. There are over 110,000 clones in the sample; approximately 90% occur only once, and around 28% lies in the top ten. The sample consisted of peripheral blood. These receptors were obtained from a human donor in a cohort sampled during active COVID-19.

This clone was counted once. The chain carries TRBV5-1 and TRBJ2-5; D gene uncertain. Trimming took 2 bases from V and 3 from J, leaving 14 bases between them. Germline V gene lookup returns CDR1 SGHRS and CDR2 YFSETQ. This CDR3 has 15 amino acids. The chain's CDR3 is CASSFRKLREETQYF. CDR3 bases: TGCGCCAGCAGCTTTCGGAAACTCCGGGAAGAGACCCAGTACTTC.

This chain uses TRBV7-4 with TRBJ1-5, with a possible D match to TRBD1 (6 bases). There are 15 residues in the CDR3. The V gene's germline CDR1 is SGHVT and CDR2 SQSDAQ. Between the trimmed V and J ends, which lost 8 bases and 3 bases, there was a span of 17 bases. In DNA form, the CDR3 reads TGTGCCAGCCTTGGGCAGGGGCGGAACAATCAGCCCCAGCATTTT. Its protein is CASLGQGRNNQPQHF.

The chain uses TRBV18 and TRBJ2-7, with 11 bases identical to TRBD2. V was clipped by 2 bases and J by 5 bases; unmatched bases: 8. Germline V gene data show CDR1 as KGHSH and CDR2 as LQKENI. CDR3 length equals 16 residues. The CDR3 sequence is CASSPTLAGGFDEQYF. CDR3 DNA: TGTGCCAGCTCACCAACCTTAGCGGGGGGGTTCGACGAGCAGTACTTC.

The chain joins TRBV30 to TRBJ1-1; D gene ambiguous. V dropped 2 bases and J dropped 2 bases, with 9 bases sitting between them. This CDR3 spans 13 amino acids. CDR1 and CDR2 from the germline V gene are GTSNPN and SVGIG (reference sequence). Written as DNA, the CDR3 is TGTGCCTGGAGTATTGGCATAAACACTGAAGCTTTCTTT. The encoded protein is CAWSIGINTEAFF.

In DNA form, the CDR3 reads TGTGCCAGCAGCTTAGGGTCCGGGACAGGGGACTATGAGCAGTTCTTC. It specifies CASSLGSGTGDYEQFF. The V call is TRBV11-3, the J call TRBJ2-1, with 10 bases matching TRBD1. This CDR3 is built from 16 residues. The V and J ends lost 1 base and 8 bases, in that order; junction bases with no gene match: 8. The germline CDR1 and CDR2 sequences are SGHNT and YENEEA.

The genes are TRBV11-3 and TRBJ2-1; 7 positions match TRBD2. Germline V gene data show CDR1 as SGHNT and CDR2 as YENEEA. Trimming at V came to 5 bases and at J to 0 bases, leaving 7 bases not matched to a gene. The CDR3 has 16 residues. In DNA, the CDR3 is TGTGCCAGCAGCCGGTACGGCGGGAGCTCCTACAATGAGCAGTTCTTC. As protein: CASSRYGGSSYNEQFF.

In its sample, this clone was seen a few times. The chain is built from TRBV15 and TRBJ1-1, with TRBD1 matching 7 bases. CDR3 length: 15 amino acids. Germline V lookup: CDR1 LNHNV, CDR2 YYDKDF (reference sequence). Losses at the gene ends were 0 bases for V and 4 bases for J; bases not matched to a gene: 5. The CDR3 DNA is TGTGCCACCAGCAGAGATCTATACAGGGGCACTGAAGCTTTCTTT. Translated: CATSRDLYRGTEAFF.

A word on this clone: At the DNA level, this CDR3 is encoded by other sequences in the same sample as well. This chain links TRBV5-1 with TRBJ2-5; tentative D call: TRBD2 (6 bases). V dropped 0 bases and J dropped 1 base, with 7 bases sitting between them. The CDR3 runs to 14 residues. CDR1 is SGHRS, CDR2 YFSETQ, per germline. CDR3 bases: TGCGCCAGCAGCTTGGTCGGGGGCCAAGAGACCCAGTACTTC. It translates to CASSLVGGQETQYF.

This chain links TRBV10-3 with TRBJ1-5, with D maybe TRBD1 (5 bases). V lost 3 bases to trimming and J lost 4 bases, with 10 bases between them. The CDR3 runs 14 residues. Germline CDR1 and CDR2: ENHRY and SYGVKD. CDR3 nucleotide sequence: TGTGCCATCAGTGAACCAGGACAAAATCAGCCCCAGCATTTT. It translates to CAISEPGQNQPQHF.

DNA of the CDR3: TGTGCCAGCAGTGTTTTTGGACAGGTCGTCGATGGCTACACCTTC. Residues: CASSVFGQVVDGYTF. The chain is built from TRBV2 and TRBJ1-2; 7 bases match TRBD1. CDR1 is SNHLY, CDR2 FYNNEI, per germline. V was pared by 4 bases and J by 6 bases, with 11 bases of the junction left unmatched. The CDR3 has 15 residues.

The V gene is TRBV29-1, the J gene TRBJ2-1; TRBD1 agrees at 7 bases. The germline V gene has CDR1 SQVTM and CDR2 ANQGSEA. The CDR3 contains 13 residues. The V and J ends lost 6 bases and 2 bases, in that order; junction bases with no gene match: 4. This CDR3 is CSVLGGTYNEQFF. DNA of the CDR3: TGCAGCGTGTTAGGGGGCACCTACAATGAGCAGTTCTTC.

This chain links TRBV9 with TRBJ2-3; 8 bases agree with TRBD1. CDR1 and CDR2 (germline): SGDLS, YYNGEE. V lost 4 bases, J lost 0 bases, and 4 bases stayed unmatched. The CDR3 has 15 amino acids. DNA for the CDR3: TGTGCCAGCAGCCCGCGGGACAGGAGCACAGATACGCAGTATTTT. Amino acid sequence: CASSPRDRSTDTQYF. The whole variable domain, filled in from reference TRBV9 and TRBJ2-3, reads DSGVTQTPKHLITATGQRVTLRCSPRSGDLSVYWYQQSLDQGLQFLIQYYNGEERAKGNILERFSAQQFPDLHSELNLSSLELGDSALYFCASSPRDRSTDTQYFGPGTRLTVL.

The chain combines TRBV27 with TRBJ2-7; D is perhaps TRBD2 (5 bases). This CDR3 region has 13 residues. V lost 5 bases and J 1 base, leaving 9 bases between the germline ends. Germline V gives CDR1 MNHEY, CDR2 SMNVEV (reference sequence). The CDR3 region has the DNA TGTGCCAGCAGTGAGGGCCGGTCCTACGAGCAGTACTTC. This sequence encodes CASSEGRSYEQYF.

This chain joins TRBV7-9 and TRBJ1-1, with a possible D match to TRBD1 (5 bases). Trimming left V 8 bases short and J 6 bases short, with 13 bases between. Germline V gene data show CDR1 as SEHNR and CDR2 as FQNEAQ (reference sequence). The CDR3 extends over 12 amino acids. CDR3 region: CASGGVGAEAFF. DNA of the CDR3: TGTGCCAGCGGAGGGGTTGGGGCTGAAGCTTTCTTT.

Note on this clone: At the DNA level, this CDR3 is encoded by other sequences in the same sample as well. This chain links TRBV7-6 with TRBJ1-1; D is ambiguous. This CDR3 contains 12 residues. V was cut by 5 bases and J by 5 bases, with 9 bases left in between. Germline loops: CDR1 SGHVS, CDR2 FNYEAQ. The CDR3 region has the DNA TGTGCCAGCAGCCCCGACACTACTGAAGCTTTCTTT. This codes for CASSPDTTEAFF.

This clone has only one observation. The V gene is TRBV9, the J gene TRBJ2-3; no definite D call. The CDR3 is 12 residues long. In germline, CDR1 is SGDLS, CDR2 YYNGEE. The germline V and J ends were trimmed by 4 bases and 5 bases, with 8 bases remaining between them. The CDR3 region has the DNA TGTGCCAGCAGCTCACCGGGAGATACGCAGTATTTT. It yields the protein CASSSPGDTQYF. The full variable domain, with the rest looked up from reference TRBV9 and TRBJ2-3, is DSGVTQTPKHLITATGQRVTLRCSPRSGDLSVYWYQQSLDQGLQFLIQYYNGEERAKGNILERFSAQQFPDLHSELNLSSLELGDSALYFCASSSPGDTQYFGPGTRLTVL.

This clone was counted many times. The J gene is TRBJ1-2, the V gene TRBV30, with 7 bases lining up with TRBD1. Looked up from germline, CDR1 is GTSNPN and CDR2 is SVGIG (reference sequence). This CDR3 is 13 amino acids long. V was clipped by 2 bases and J by 11 bases; unmatched bases: 11. The CDR3 here is CAWSRDRARGYTF. For the CDR3, the DNA is TGTGCCTGGAGTCGCGACAGGGCTAGGGGTTACACCTTC.

The chain couples TRBV7-9 to TRBJ2-7; a weak D match, TRBD1 (5 bases). V lost 0 bases to trimming and J lost 7 bases, with 10 bases between them. Per the germline V gene, CDR1 is SEHNR and CDR2 is FQNEAQ (reference sequence). This CDR3 region has 13 residues. CDR3 bases: TGTGCCAGCAGCTTAGCGGCAGGGAAGGAGCAGTACTTC. Protein sequence: CASSLAAGKEQYF.

The rearrangement links TRBV24-1 to TRBJ2-1; 8 nucleotides match TRBD2. Trimming at V came to 4 bases and at J to 8 bases, leaving 6 bases not matched to a gene. This CDR3 has 14 residues. Germline assignment: CDR1 KGHDR and CDR2 SFDVKD. CDR3 sequence (DNA): TGTGCCACCAGTGAACGGGGGGGCCGAGATGAGCAGTTCTTC. Protein product: CATSERGGRDEQFF.

The chain combines TRBV3-1 (or the pseudogene TRBV3-2) with TRBJ2-3, with TRBD2 matching over 7 bases. Per the germline V gene, CDR1 is LGHDT and CDR2 is YNNKEL (reference sequence). Germline trimming cut 2 bases from V and 1 base from J; bases unmatched to any gene: 6. The CDR3 sequence is 16 residues long. The CDR3 loop reads CASSQFYRGGTDTQYF. CDR3 nucleotides: TGTGCCAGCAGCCAATTCTACCGGGGGGGCACAGATACGCAGTATTTT.

This chain connects TRBV30 to TRBJ2-7; 9 bases fit TRBD1. V lost 0 bases and J lost 4; bases outside the gene matches: 10. The CDR3 is 16 residues long. The germline CDR1 and CDR2 sequences are GTSNPN and SVGIG (reference sequence). CDR3 in amino acids: CAWSVLRQGVRYEQYF. CDR3 bases: TGTGCCTGGAGTGTATTGCGACAGGGGGTTAGATACGAGCAGTACTTC. Filled out from reference TRBV30 and TRBJ2-7, the complete variable domain reads SQTIHQWPATLVQPVGSPLSLECTVEGTSNPNLYWYRQAAGRGLQLLFYSVGIGQISSEVPQNLSASRPQDRQFILSSKKLLLSDSGFYLCAWSVLRQGVRYEQYFGPGTRLTVT.